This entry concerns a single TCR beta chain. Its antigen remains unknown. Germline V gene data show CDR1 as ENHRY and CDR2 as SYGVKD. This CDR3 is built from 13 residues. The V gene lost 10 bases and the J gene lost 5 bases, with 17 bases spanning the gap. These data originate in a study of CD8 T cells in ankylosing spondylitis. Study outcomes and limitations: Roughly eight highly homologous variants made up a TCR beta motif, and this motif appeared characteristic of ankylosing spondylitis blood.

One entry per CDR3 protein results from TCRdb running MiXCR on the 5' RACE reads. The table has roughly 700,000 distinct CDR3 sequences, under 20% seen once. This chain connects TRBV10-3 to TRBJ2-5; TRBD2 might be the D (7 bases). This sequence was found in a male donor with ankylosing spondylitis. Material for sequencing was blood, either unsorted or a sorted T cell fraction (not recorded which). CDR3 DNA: TGTGCCACTCAAGGGGGGGTCGGGGAGACCCAGTACTTC. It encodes CATQGGVGETQYF.